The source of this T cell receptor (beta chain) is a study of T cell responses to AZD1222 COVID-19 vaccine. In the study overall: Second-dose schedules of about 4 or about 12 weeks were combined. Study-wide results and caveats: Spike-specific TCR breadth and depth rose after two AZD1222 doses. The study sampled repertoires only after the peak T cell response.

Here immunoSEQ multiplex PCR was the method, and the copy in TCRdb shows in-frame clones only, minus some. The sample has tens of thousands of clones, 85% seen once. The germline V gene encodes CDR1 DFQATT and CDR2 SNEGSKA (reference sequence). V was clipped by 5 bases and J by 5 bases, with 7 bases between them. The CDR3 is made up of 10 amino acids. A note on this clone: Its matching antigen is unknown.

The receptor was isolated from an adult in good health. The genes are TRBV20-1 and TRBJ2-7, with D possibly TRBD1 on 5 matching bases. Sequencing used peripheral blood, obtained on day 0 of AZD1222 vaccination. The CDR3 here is CSALRDEQYF. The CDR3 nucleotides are TGCAGTGCTCTCAGGGACGAGCAGTACTTC.